This T cell receptor (beta chain) was sequenced for a study of T cell responses to AZD1222 COVID-19 vaccine. A note on this clone: What it binds is not known.

The germline V gene encodes CDR1 SEHNR and CDR2 FQNEAQ (reference sequence). The CDR3 is 14 residues long. Trimming cost V 1 base and J 9 bases, with 16 bases left between them. Clones were read by immunoSEQ multiplex PCR, and TCRdb kept only the in-frame ones, dropping some. This table has approximately 150,000 clones, more than 75% appearing once. Study observations and caveats: Donors were chiefly white British, with a greater number of females, and clonal diversity was perhaps underestimated. Just five to seven people given AZD1222 tested seropositive at baseline.

J is TRBJ2-7 and V is TRBV7-9; perhaps TRBD2 as D (5 bases). Sequencing used peripheral blood, obtained 28 days after the second AZD1222 dose. This sequence was found in an adult who received the AZD1222 COVID-19 vaccine. The DNA for the CDR3 is TGTGCCAGCAGCTTAGTTACGACCTCGGCGGGGCAGTACTTC. Amino acids: CASSLVTTSAGQYF. Complete variable domain (other parts from reference TRBV7-9 and TRBJ2-7): DTGVSQNPRHKITKRGQNVTFRCDPISEHNRLYWYRQTLGQGPEFLTYFQNEAQLEKSRLLSDRFSAERPKGSFSTLEIQRTEQGDSAMYLCASSLVTTSAGQYFGPGTRLTVT.